The subject of this entry is one T cell receptor beta chain. The source of the sample is a study of identical twins. TCRdb ran MiXCR on the 5' RACE reads and lists one entry per CDR3 protein. Of 220,000 or so distinct CDR3 sequences in the sample, around 6.6% were seen once. V was clipped by 6 bases and J by 0 bases; unmatched bases: 5. Germline-derived CDR1 and CDR2 are MDHEN and SYDVKM. This CDR3 spans 14 amino acids. These same data were also listed under a study on yellow fever vaccine responses in identical twins.

V and J are TRBV28 and TRBJ2-7; the match to TRBD2 covers 7 bases. This clonotype was obtained from a woman aged 18-29 years in good health. Sequencing was done on a sample of memory (CD45RO+) T cells sorted from blood. The CDR3 DNA reads TGTGCCAGCAGCCTCGGCGGGAGCTCCTACGAGCAGTACGTC. The encoded protein is CASSLGGSSYEQYV.